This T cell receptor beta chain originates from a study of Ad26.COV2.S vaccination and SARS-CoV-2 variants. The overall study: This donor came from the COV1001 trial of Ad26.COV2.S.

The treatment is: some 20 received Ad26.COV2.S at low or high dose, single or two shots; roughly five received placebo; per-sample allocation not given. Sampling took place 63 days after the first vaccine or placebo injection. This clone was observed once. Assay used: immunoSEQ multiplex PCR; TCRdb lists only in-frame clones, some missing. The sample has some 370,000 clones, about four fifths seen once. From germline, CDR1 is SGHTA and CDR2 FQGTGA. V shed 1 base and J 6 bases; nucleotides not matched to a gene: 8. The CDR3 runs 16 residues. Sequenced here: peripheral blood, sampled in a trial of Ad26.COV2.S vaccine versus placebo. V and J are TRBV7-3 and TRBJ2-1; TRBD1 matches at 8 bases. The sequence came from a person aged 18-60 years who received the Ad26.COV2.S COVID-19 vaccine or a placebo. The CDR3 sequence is CASSLIGQGAANEQFF. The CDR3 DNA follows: TGTGCCAGCAGCTTAATCGGGCAGGGGGCGGCCAATGAGCAGTTCTTC.